This entry lists 20 T cell receptor beta chains sequenced from one sample in a study of T cells after yellow fever vaccination (dated by TCRdb to 2018 to 2020). Taken with the paper, the label for treatment or condition translates to: live attenuated yellow fever vaccine strain. Library preparation employed 5' RACE. Sequencing was carried out with an Illumina NovaSeq 6000. Starting from the raw public reads, TCRdb applied fastp trimming at Q25, assembled clones with MiXCR and retained in-frame beta chains. A single entry per CDR3 protein holds the most common genes and DNA from its merged rows. In this sample the table shows about 130,000 distinct CDR3 sequences, almost 9% of which occur a single time. The biggest ten clones account for 30% to 50% of the sample. The sequencing here drew on CD8+ T cells sorted from PBMCs, taken on the day of the yellow fever booster vaccination. These receptors came from a man between 18 and 29 years old who received the YFV17D yellow fever vaccine.

The gene calls are TRBV7-2 and TRBJ2-1, with TRBD2 as a possible D gene (6 bases). CDR1 is SGHTA and CDR2 is FQGNSA in the germline V gene. This CDR3 is 13 amino acids long. Trimming took 4 bases from V and 8 from J, leaving 12 bases between them. The DNA of the CDR3 is TGTGCCAGCAGCTCCATGCCTAGCGATGAGCAGTTCTTC. Protein: CASSSMPSDEQFF. Drawing the rest from reference TRBV7-2 and TRBJ2-1, the complete variable domain is GAGVSQSPSNKVTEKGKDVELRCDPISGHTALYWYRQSLGQGLEFLIYFQGNSAPDKSGLPSDRFSAERTGGSVSTLTIQRTQQEDSAVYLCASSSMPSDEQFFGPGTRLTVL.

This clonotype was seen more than once but under ten times. The genes are TRBV4-1 and TRBJ1-2; D possibly corresponds to TRBD1 (5 bases). The length of the CDR3 is 12 residues. V lost 1 base and J 6 bases, leaving 6 bases between the germline ends. Per the germline V gene, CDR1 is MGHRA and CDR2 is YSYEKL. The CDR3 DNA follows: TGCGCCAGCAGCCAAGGGGGCAATGGCTACACCTTC. Its translation is CASSQGGNGYTF.

This clonotype was seen a handful of times. V usage is TRBV7-2 and J usage is TRBJ2-1, with D maybe TRBD1 (6 bases). The CDR3 sequence is 17 residues long. Trimming shortened V by 5 bases and J by 0 bases, and 17 bases separated the two germline ends. Germline V lookup: CDR1 SGHTA, CDR2 FQGNSA. The CDR3 here is CASSGVSTGFSYNEQFF. CDR3 DNA sequence: TGTGCCAGCAGCGGCGTATCCACAGGGTTCTCCTACAATGAGCAGTTCTTC.

The table lists this clonotype with many counts. The V and J genes are TRBV15 and TRBJ2-3; 9 bases map to TRBD1. CDR1 and CDR2 (germline): LNHNV, YYDKDF (reference sequence). The trim removed 5 bases at V and 0 bases at J, leaving 3 bases unmatched. The CDR3 is 15 amino acids. CDR3 residues: CATSFGTGSTDTQYF. The CDR3, as DNA: TGTGCCACCAGCTTTGGGACAGGGAGCACAGATACGCAGTATTTT.

This clonotype was counted between two and nine times. The chain has TRBV29-1 and TRBJ2-3; D is unclear. The ends were cut back, 4 bases at V and 1 base at J, with 3 bases in the middle. CDR3 length: 11 amino acids. The germline CDR1 and CDR2 sequences are SQVTM and ANQGSEA. This CDR3 reads CSVVGTDTQYF. DNA for the CDR3: TGCAGCGTTGTTGGCACAGATACGCAGTATTTT.

The table lists this clonotype with a few counts. V usage is TRBV20-1 and J usage is TRBJ2-1, with D hard to call. With 4 bases removed from V and 4 bases from J, the gap between germline ends came to 8 bases. The CDR3 sequence is 12 residues long. Germline CDR1 DFQATT, CDR2 SNEGSKA (reference sequence). DNA for the CDR3: TGCAGTGCTACCAGTCTATACAATGAGCAGTTCTTC. Its translation is CSATSLYNEQFF.

DNA of the CDR3: TGCGCCAGCAGCCAAGATTCGTCAGGCTACTACGAGCAGTACGTC. Amino acid sequence: CASSQDSSGYYEQYV. The rearrangement uses TRBV4-3 and TRBJ2-7; no firm D call. Trimming stripped 0 bases from V and 3 bases from J, with 12 bases between. There are 15 residues in the CDR3. Germline CDR1 reads LGHNA; CDR2 reads YSLEER.

The V call is TRBV5-1, the J call TRBJ2-3; 13 bases line up with TRBD2. V lost 3 bases and J lost 4; bases outside the gene matches: 8. Germline V CDR1 and CDR2: SGHRS, YFSETQ. The CDR3 has 17 amino acids. In nucleotides, the CDR3 is TGCGCCAGCAGCTCTTTAGGTACTAGCGGGGGGGCAGATACGCAGTATTTT. It encodes CASSSLGTSGGADTQYF.

This clonotype was detected a few times. J is TRBJ1-4 and V is TRBV10-3; D gene ambiguous. Trimming took 3 bases from V and 14 from J, leaving 16 bases between them. Germline loops: CDR1 ENHRY, CDR2 SYGVKD. This CDR3 is built from 13 residues. CDR3 region: CAISDGSGPMLFF. In nucleotides, the CDR3 is TGTGCCATCAGTGACGGCAGTGGGCCGATGCTGTTTTTT.

This clonotype has just a few counts. CDR3 region: CASSPGGANGYTF. The DNA of the CDR3 is TGTGCCAGCAGTCCAGGGGGCGCGAATGGCTACACCTTC. J is TRBJ1-2 and V is TRBV12-3 or TRBV12-4, with TRBD1 matching 8 bases. The CDR3 covers 13 residues. J lost 6 bases, V lost 5 bases, and 5 bases had no gene match.

This sequence joins TRBV2 and TRBJ1-1; no firm D call. The V and J ends lost 8 bases and 1 base respectively, with 5 bases between them. The CDR3 has 11 residues. CDR1 is SNHLY and CDR2 is FYNNEI in the germline V gene. CDR3 DNA: TGTGCCAGCCGGGAGAACACTGAAGCTTTCTTT. The encoded protein is CASRENTEAFF. Looking up the rest from reference TRBV2 and TRBJ1-1 gives the full variable domain: EPEVTQTPSHQVTQMGQEVILRCVPISNHLYFYWYRQILGQKVEFLVSFYNNEISEKSEIFDDQFSVERPDGSNFTLKIRSTKLEDSAMYFCASRENTEAFFGQGTRLTVV.

Many counts were recorded for this clonotype. The chain has TRBV29-1 and TRBJ2-3; D not resolved. The CDR3 is made up of 11 amino acids. Germline V gene sequence: CDR1 SQVTM, CDR2 ANQGSEA. V lost 5 bases and J 4 bases, leaving 7 bases between the germline ends. The CDR3 loop reads CSVSSPDTQYF. In nucleotides, the CDR3 is TGCAGCGTTTCTTCCCCAGATACGCAGTATTTT.

V gene TRBV5-1 combines with J gene TRBJ1-3; D not resolved. In germline, CDR1 is SGHRS, CDR2 YFSETQ. The CDR3 length is 17 residues. Trimming cost V 1 base and J 0 bases, with 14 bases left between them. The CDR3 nucleotides read TGCGCCAGCAGCTTGAATGGGGATCGCAGCTCTGGAAACACCATATATTTT. Translating it yields CASSLNGDRSSGNTIYF.

This clonotype has a handful of counts. Here the CDR3 reads CASTETVQETQYF. The CDR3 DNA reads as TGTGCCAGCACCGAGACAGTTCAAGAGACCCAGTACTTC. The J gene is TRBJ2-5, the V gene TRBV11-2, with D possibly being TRBD1 (5 bases). This CDR3 is 13 amino acids long. The V gene lost 7 bases and the J gene lost 2 bases, with 11 bases spanning the gap. The germline gives CDR1 SGHAT, CDR2 FQNNGV.

The chain links TRBV12-3 or TRBV12-4 to TRBJ2-7; TRBD1 matches 8 bases. The CDR3 consists of 13 residues. V lost 3 bases to trimming and J lost 12 bases; unmatched junction nucleotides: 10. CDR3 in amino acids: CASSFLGQGPGYF. CDR3 in DNA: TGTGCCAGCAGTTTCCTTGGACAGGGCCCGGGGTACTTC.

This clonotype was seen more than once but under ten times. The junction does not match germline at one end; this may be a read error. V is TRBV12-3 or TRBV12-4 and J is TRBJ2-7; 9 nucleotides agree with TRBD2. The CDR3 runs 15 residues. CDR3 residues: CASSVAGDNLYEQYF. The CDR3 bases are TGTGCCAGCAGTGTAGCGGGGGATAACCTCTACGAGCAGTACTTC.

The chain couples TRBV7-3 to TRBJ2-3; 8 bases map to TRBD2. The CDR3 covers 15 residues. V shed 4 bases, J shed 2 bases, and the junction held 5 bases outside the gene matches. Germline loops: CDR1 SGHTA, CDR2 FQGTGA. CDR3 DNA sequence: TGTGCCAGCAGCTCCTCGGGGGGGGCCACAGATACGCAGTATTTT. Its translation is CASSSSGGATDTQYF.

This chain uses TRBV27 with TRBJ2-5; no reliable D call. Per the germline V gene, CDR1 is MNHEY and CDR2 is SMNVEV (reference sequence). Trimming removed 0 bases from V and 2 bases from J, with 4 bases in between. The CDR3 loop spans 13 amino acids. Written as DNA, the CDR3 is TGTGCCAGCAGTTTATCGTCACAAGAGACCCAGTACTTC. Encoded protein: CASSLSSQETQYF.

This clonotype was counted only a few times. This chain joins TRBV7-9 and TRBJ1-2; TRBD1 matches at 10 bases. V was pared by 5 bases and J by 8 bases, with 8 bases of the junction left unmatched. The length of the CDR3 is 14 residues. CDR1 SEHNR and CDR2 FQNEAQ come from the germline V gene (reference sequence). CDR3 sequence reads: CASSPRQGARGYTF. Written as DNA, the CDR3 is TGTGCCAGCAGCCCGAGACAGGGGGCTAGGGGCTACACCTTC.

This clonotype has just a few counts. V usage is TRBV9 and J usage is TRBJ1-2, with D possibly being TRBD1 (6 bases). CDR1 is SGDLS and CDR2 is YYNGEE in the germline V gene. Trimming removed 4 bases from V and 7 bases from J, with 8 bases in between. The CDR3 contains 11 residues. The CDR3 here is CASSSRGGYTF. The CDR3 DNA reads TGTGCCAGCAGCTCCAGGGGTGGCTACACCTTC. Full variable domain (outside the CDR3, taken from reference TRBV9 and TRBJ1-2): DSGVTQTPKHLITATGQRVTLRCSPRSGDLSVYWYQQSLDQGLQFLIQYYNGEERAKGNILERFSAQQFPDLHSELNLSSLELGDSALYFCASSSRGGYTFGSGTRLTVV.